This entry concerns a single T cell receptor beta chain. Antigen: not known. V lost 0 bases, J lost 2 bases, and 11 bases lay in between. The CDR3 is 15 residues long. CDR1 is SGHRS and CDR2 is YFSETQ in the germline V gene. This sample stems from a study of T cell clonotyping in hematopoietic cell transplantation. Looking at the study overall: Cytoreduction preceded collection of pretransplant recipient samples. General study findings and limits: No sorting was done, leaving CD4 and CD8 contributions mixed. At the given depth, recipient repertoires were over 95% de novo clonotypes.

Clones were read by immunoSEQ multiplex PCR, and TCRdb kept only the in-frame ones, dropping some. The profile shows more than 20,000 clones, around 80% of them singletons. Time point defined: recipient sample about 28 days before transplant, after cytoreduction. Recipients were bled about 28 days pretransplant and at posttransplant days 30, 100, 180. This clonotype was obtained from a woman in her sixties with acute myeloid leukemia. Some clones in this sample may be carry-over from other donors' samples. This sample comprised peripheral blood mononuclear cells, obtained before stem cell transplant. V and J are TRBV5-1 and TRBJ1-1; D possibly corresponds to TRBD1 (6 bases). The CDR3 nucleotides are TGCGCCAGCAGCTTGGATGTAGGGGGTAACACTGAAGCTTTCTTT. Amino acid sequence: CASSLDVGGNTEAFF.